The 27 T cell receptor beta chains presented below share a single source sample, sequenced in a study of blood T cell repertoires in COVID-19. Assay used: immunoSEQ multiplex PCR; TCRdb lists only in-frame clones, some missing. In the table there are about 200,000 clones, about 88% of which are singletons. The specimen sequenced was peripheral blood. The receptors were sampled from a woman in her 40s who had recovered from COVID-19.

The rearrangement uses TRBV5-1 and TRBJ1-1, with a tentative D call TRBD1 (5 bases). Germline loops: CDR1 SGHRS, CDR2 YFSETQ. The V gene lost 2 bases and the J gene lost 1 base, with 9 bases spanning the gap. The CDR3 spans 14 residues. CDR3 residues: CASSLKGPNTEAFF. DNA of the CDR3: TGCGCCAGCAGCTTAAAGGGGCCGAACACTGAAGCTTTCTTT. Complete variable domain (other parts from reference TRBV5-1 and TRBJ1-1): KAGVTQTPRYLIKTRGQQVTLSCSPISGHRSVSWYQQTPGQGLQFLFEYFSETQRNKGNFPGRFSGRQFSNSRSEMNVSTLELGDSALYLCASSLKGPNTEAFFGQGTRLTVV.

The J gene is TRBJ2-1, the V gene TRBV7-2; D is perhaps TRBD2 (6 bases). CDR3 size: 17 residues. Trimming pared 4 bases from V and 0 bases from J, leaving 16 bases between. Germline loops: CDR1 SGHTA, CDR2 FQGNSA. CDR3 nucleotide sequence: TGTGCCAGCAGCTCACTACAGACTAGAGTCTCCTACAATGAGCAGTTCTTC. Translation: CASSSLQTRVSYNEQFF.

CDR3 loop: CASSQDEARADTGELFF. The CDR3 DNA sequence: TGTGCCAGCAGCCAAGATGAGGCCAGGGCGGACACCGGGGAGCTGTTTTTT. This sequence joins TRBV4-2 and TRBJ2-2; a weak D match, TRBD1 (5 bases). V lost 0 bases and J lost 3, with 14 bases in between. Germline assignment: CDR1 LGHNA and CDR2 YNFKEQ. This CDR3 is built from 17 residues.

CDR3 nucleotides: TGTGCCAGCAGCGGAGGACAGGGTTCCTACAATGAGCAGTTCTTC. As protein: CASSGGQGSYNEQFF. J is TRBJ2-1 and V is TRBV9, with 8 bases matching TRBD1. From germline, CDR1 is SGDLS and CDR2 YYNGEE. J gave up 1 base and V 3 bases, and 3 bases lay outside the gene matches. CDR3 length equals 15 residues.

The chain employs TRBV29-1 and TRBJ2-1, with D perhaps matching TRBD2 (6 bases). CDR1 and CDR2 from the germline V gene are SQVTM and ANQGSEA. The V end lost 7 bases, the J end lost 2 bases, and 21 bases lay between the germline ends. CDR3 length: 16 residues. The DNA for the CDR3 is TGCAGCGCCGCGCCTATGGGGCTAGCGACCTACAATGAGCAGTTCTTC. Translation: CSAAPMGLATYNEQFF.

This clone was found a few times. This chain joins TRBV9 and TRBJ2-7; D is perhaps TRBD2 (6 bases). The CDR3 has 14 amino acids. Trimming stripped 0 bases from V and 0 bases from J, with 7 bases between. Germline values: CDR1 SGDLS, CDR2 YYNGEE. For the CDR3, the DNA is TGTGCCAGCAGCGTAGAGGACTACTCCTACGAGCAGTACTTC. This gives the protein CASSVEDYSYEQYF.

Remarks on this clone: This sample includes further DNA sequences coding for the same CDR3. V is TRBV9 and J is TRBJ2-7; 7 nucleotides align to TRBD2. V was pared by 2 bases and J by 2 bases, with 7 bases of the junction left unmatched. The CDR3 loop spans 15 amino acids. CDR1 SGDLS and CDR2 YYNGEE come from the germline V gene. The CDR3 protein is CASSVASGPTYEQYF. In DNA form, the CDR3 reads TGTGCCAGCAGCGTGGCTAGCGGTCCAACCTACGAGCAGTACTTC. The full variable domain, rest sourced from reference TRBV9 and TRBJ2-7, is DSGVTQTPKHLITATGQRVTLRCSPRSGDLSVYWYQQSLDQGLQFLIQYYNGEERAKGNILERFSAQQFPDLHSELNLSSLELGDSALYFCASSVASGPTYEQYFGPGTRLTVT.

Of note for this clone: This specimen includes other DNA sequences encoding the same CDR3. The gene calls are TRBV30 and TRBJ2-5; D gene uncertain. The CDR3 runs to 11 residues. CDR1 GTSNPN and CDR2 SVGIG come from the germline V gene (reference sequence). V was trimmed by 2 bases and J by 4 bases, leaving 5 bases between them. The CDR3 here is CAWSTGETQYF. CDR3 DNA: TGTGCCTGGAGTACGGGAGAGACCCAGTACTTC.

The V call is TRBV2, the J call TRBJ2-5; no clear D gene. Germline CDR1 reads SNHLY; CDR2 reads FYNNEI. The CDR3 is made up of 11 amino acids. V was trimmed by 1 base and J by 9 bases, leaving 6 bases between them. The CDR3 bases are TGTGCCAGCAGTGAAGATGCGGCCCAGTACTTC. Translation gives CASSEDAAQYF. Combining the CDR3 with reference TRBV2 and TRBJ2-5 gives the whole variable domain EPEVTQTPSHQVTQMGQEVILRCVPISNHLYFYWYRQILGQKVEFLVSFYNNEISEKSEIFDDQFSVERPDGSNFTLKIRSTKLEDSAMYFCASSEDAAQYFGPGTRLLVL.

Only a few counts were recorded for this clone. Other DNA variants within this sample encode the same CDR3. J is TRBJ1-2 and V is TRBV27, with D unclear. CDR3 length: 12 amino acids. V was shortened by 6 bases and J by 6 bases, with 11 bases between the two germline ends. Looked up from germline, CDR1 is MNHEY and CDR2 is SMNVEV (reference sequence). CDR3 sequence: CASSPKPNGYTF. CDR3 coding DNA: TGTGCCAGCAGCCCTAAACCCAATGGCTACACCTTC.

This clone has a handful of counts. Here the CDR3 reads CASSTGQGRTTQPQHF. Written as DNA, the CDR3 is TGTGCCAGTAGTACAGGACAGGGCCGAACGACTCAGCCCCAGCATTTT. The chain employs TRBV19 and TRBJ1-5; 8 bases align to TRBD1. The V gene end was trimmed by 4 bases and the J gene end by 6 bases; junction bases not matched to a gene: 11. This CDR3 region has 16 residues. The germline V gene encodes CDR1 LNHDA and CDR2 SQIVND (reference sequence).

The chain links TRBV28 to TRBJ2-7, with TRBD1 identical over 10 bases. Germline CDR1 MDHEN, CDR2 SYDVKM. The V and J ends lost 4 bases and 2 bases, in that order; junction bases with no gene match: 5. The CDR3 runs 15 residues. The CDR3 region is CASSWRQGAPYEQYF. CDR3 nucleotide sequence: TGTGCCAGCAGTTGGAGACAGGGGGCGCCCTACGAGCAGTACTTC.

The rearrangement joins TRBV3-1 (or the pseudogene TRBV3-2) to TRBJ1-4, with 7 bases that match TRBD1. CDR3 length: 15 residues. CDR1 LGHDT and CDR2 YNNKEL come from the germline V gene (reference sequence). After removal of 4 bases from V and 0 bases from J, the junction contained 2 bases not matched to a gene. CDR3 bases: TGTGCCAGCAGCCCGACAGGGACAACTAATGAAAAACTGTTTTTT. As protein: CASSPTGTTNEKLFF.

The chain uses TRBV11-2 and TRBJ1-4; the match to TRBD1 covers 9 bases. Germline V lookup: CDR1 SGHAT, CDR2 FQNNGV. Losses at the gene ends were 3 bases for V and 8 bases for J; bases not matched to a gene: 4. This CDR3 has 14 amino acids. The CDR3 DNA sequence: TGTGCCAGCAGCTTCAGTGGGACAGGGGAAAAACTGTTTTTT. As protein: CASSFSGTGEKLFF.

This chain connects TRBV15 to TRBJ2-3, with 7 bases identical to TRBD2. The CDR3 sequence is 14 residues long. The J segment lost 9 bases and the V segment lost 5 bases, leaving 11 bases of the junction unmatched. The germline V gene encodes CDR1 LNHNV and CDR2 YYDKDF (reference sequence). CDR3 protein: CATSPDGGRRTQYF. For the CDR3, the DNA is TGTGCCACCAGCCCTGACGGCGGGAGACGAACGCAGTATTTT.

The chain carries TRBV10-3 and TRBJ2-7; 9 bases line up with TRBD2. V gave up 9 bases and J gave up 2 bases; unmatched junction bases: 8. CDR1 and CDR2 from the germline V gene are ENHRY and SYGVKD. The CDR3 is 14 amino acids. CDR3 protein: CAISGSTDPYEQYF. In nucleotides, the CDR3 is TGTGCCATTAGCGGGAGCACTGACCCCTACGAGCAGTACTTC.

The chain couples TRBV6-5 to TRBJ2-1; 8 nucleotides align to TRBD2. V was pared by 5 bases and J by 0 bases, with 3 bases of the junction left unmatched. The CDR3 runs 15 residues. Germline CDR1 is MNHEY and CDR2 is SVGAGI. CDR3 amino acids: CASSRSGASYNEQFF. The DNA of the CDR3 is TGTGCCAGCAGTCGTAGCGGGGCCTCCTACAATGAGCAGTTCTTC.

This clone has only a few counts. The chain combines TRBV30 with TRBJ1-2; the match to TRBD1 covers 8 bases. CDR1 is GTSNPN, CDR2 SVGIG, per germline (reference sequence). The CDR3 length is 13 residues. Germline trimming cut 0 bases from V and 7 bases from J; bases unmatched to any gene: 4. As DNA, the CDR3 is TGTGCCTGGAGTGTACGGACAGGGTTTGGCTACACCTTC. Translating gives CAWSVRTGFGYTF.

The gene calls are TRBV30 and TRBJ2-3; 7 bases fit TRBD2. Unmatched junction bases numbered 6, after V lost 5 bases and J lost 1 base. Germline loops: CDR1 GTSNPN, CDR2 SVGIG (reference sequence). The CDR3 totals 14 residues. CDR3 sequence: CAWSRAGGTDTQYF. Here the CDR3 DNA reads TGTGCCTGGTCGAGGGCGGGAGGCACAGATACGCAGTATTTT.

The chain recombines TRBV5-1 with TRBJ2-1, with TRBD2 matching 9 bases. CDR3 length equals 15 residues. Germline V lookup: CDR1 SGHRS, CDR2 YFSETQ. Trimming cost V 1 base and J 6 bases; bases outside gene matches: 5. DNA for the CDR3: TGCGCCAGCAGCTTGTCGCTAGCGGGAATCAATGAGCAGTTCTTC. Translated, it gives CASSLSLAGINEQFF.

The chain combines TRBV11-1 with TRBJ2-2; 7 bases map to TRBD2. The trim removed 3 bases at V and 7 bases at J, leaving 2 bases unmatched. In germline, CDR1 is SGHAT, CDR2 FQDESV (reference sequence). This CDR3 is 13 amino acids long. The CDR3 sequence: CASSFPGGGELFF. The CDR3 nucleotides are TGTGCCAGCAGCTTCCCGGGGGGCGGGGAGCTGTTTTTT.

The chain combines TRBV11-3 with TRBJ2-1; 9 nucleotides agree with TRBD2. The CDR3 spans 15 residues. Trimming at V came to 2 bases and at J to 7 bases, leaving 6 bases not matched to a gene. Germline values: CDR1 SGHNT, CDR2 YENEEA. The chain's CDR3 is CASSLMSSGKNEQFF. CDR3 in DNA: TGTGCCAGCAGCTTAATGTCTAGCGGGAAGAATGAGCAGTTCTTC.

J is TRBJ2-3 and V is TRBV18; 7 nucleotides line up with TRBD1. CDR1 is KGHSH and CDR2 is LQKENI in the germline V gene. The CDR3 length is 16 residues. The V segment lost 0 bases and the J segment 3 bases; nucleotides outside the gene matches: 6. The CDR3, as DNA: TGTGCCAGCTCACCACCCACAGGGGTGGGGACAGATACGCAGTATTTT. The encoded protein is CASSPPTGVGTDTQYF.

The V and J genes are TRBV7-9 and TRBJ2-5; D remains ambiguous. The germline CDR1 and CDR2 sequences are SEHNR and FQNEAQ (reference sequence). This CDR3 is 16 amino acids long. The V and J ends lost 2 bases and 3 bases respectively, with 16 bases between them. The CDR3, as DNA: TGTGCCAGCAGCTTAACGACGGGTGAGGCGAAAGAGACCCAGTACTTC. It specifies CASSLTTGEAKETQYF.

The CDR3 nucleotides are TGTGCCAGCAGTACCCGGGACAGGGGGGGCTATGGCTACACCTTC. This gives the protein CASSTRDRGGYGYTF. V is TRBV27 and J is TRBJ1-2; 11 bases align to TRBD1. The CDR3 spans 15 residues. The V gene's germline CDR1 is MNHEY and CDR2 SMNVEV (reference sequence). The J segment lost 4 bases and the V segment lost 5 bases, leaving 6 bases of the junction unmatched.

The CDR3 bases are TGTGCCAGCAGTTACGGACAGTCTAACTATGGCTACACCTTC. Residues: CASSYGQSNYGYTF. The chain carries TRBV6-5 and TRBJ1-2, with D perhaps matching TRBD1 (6 bases). Looked up from germline, CDR1 is MNHEY and CDR2 is SVGAGI. This CDR3 is built from 14 residues. Trimming left V 2 bases short and J 0 bases short, with 7 bases between.

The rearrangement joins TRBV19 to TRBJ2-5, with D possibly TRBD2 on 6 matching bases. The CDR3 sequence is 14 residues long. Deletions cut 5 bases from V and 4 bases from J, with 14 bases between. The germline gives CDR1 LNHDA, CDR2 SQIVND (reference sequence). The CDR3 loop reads CASSPRGGGETQYF. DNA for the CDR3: TGTGCCAGTAGTCCGCGGGGAGGCGGAGAGACCCAGTACTTC.